This T cell receptor beta chain was captured in a study of blood T cell repertoires in COVID-19. From germline, CDR1 is DFQATT and CDR2 SNEGSKA (reference sequence). This CDR3 is 11 amino acids long. The table came from immunoSEQ multiplex PCR; TCRdb's copy has only in-frame clones and leaves some out. The data contain around 350,000 clones, 85% to 90% of them singletons. The sequence was obtained from a human donor in a cohort sampled during active COVID-19. The specimen sequenced was peripheral blood. The chain recombines TRBV20-1 with TRBJ2-3, with TRBD1 as a possible D gene (5 bases). CDR3 sequence: CSPRVGPGQYF. CDR3 nucleotide sequence: TGCAGCCCTCGGGTGGGGCCCGGGCAGTATTTT.